This T cell receptor (beta chain) was captured by sequencing in a study of OX40 agonist ivuxolimab in advanced cancers. As for the study more broadly: The costimulatory receptor OX40 (CD134) was targeted by ivuxolimab, a fully human IgG2 agonistic monoclonal antibody. A male proportion of roughly 85% and a mean age of about 60 years, ranging from roughly 20 to 80, were recorded for the dose-escalation cohort. Partial responses were achieved by three dose-escalation patients, of whom one had hepatocellular carcinoma and two had cutaneous melanoma. Peripheral TCRbeta sequencing was intended to test whether TCR sequence diversity was altered and clonal T-cell expansion was caused by ivuxolimab. Prior anti-PD-1, anti-PD-L1 or anti-CTLA-4 therapy was permitted, and approximately 40% of dose-escalation patients had received checkpoint inhibitors. Intravenous ivuxolimab was administered to patients every 2 weeks at six dose levels: 0.01, 0.1, 0.3, 1.5, 3 and 10 mg/kg. The monotherapy dose-escalation portion (N of about 50 patients) of the phase I ivuxolimab trial is reported in the paper. Among the approximately 50 dose-escalation patients, approximately 20 had hepatocellular carcinoma, roughly 15 melanoma, 9 renal cell carcinoma and 9 head and neck cancer.

The trial excluded patients who had a history of autoimmune disease or were on systemic immunosuppression. Peripheral blood for TCR sequencing was drawn from every dose cohort at baseline, at cycle 4 day 1 and at cycle 7 day 1. The samples were drawn from a first-in-human, open-label, multicenter phase I dose-escalation trial of ivuxolimab. Adults with locally advanced or metastatic melanoma, renal cell, hepatocellular, or head and neck squamous cell carcinoma were enrolled in the trial. Before TCR sequencing, CD4+ T cells and CD8+ T cells were sorted from peripheral blood as separate populations. For sequencing of the TCRbeta CDR3 region, genomic DNA was extracted from the sorted cells. The immunoSEQ Assay was used to sequence the TCRbeta CDR3 regions. TCRdb holds this immuneACCESS table with in-frame rearrangements only. Some clones are missing; in checked studies, unresolved V genes explain under half, and the rest has no known cause. The sample includes 40,000 to 50,000 clones, with 88% observed a single time. Of the sample, about 54% falls within the top ten clones.

Compared with germline, V lacks 3 bases and J lacks 0 bases; bases without a gene match: 4. CDR1 is given as MNHNS and CDR2 as SASEGT, both from the germline V gene. The CDR3 contains 16 residues, cysteine and phenylalanine counted. Just CDR3 DNA is preserved here, 48 bases in frame from base 1. As to this clone: Its antigen is currently not known. Per-base qualities were not stored, and no clone one base away is much larger.

Results the study describes overall, beyond this receptor: At doses of 0.1 to 3.0 mg/kg, clonal expansion of both CD4+ and CD8+ T cells in blood was seen between baseline and week 6. Low levels of normalized T-cell clonal expansion were also seen in some patients who did not respond. After ivuxolimab, CD8+ T cells had more expanded clones than CD4+ T cells on average. In the 0.1-3.0 mg/kg groups, partial responders were among the patients with the lowest normalized peripheral clonal expansion, particularly in CD8+ T cells. Which antigens the clonally expanded peripheral T cells were specific for was not determined.

Material: CD4+ or CD8+ T cells sorted from blood, obtained in a trial of the OX40 agonist ivuxolimab. This clonotype was obtained from an adult with an advanced solid tumor such as melanoma, head and neck, liver or kidney cancer. In this chain, TRBV6-1 is recombined with TRBJ2-3; 9 bases in the junction line up with TRBD2. Here the CDR3 is given as CASSDRAGGSTDTQYF. The nucleotides are TGTGCCAGCAGTGATCGAGCGGGGGGAAGCACAGATACGCAGTATTTT.